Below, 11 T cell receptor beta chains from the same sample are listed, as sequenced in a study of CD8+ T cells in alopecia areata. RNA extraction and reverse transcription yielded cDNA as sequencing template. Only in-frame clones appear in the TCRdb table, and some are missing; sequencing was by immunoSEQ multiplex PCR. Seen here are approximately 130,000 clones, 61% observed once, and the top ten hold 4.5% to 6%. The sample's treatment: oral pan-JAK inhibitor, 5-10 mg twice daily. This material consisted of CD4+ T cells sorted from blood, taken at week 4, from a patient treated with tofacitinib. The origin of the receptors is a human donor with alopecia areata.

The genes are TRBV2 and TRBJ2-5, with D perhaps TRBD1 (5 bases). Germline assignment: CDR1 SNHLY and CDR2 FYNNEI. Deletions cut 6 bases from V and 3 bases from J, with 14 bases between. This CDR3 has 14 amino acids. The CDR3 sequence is CASSLREGEETQYF. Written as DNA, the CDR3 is TGTGCCAGCAGCCTAAGGGAAGGGGAAGAGACCCAGTACTTC.

The CDR3 loop is CASSVAPSSYNSPLHF. CDR3 in DNA: TGTGCCAGCAGCGTAGCCCCGAGCTCCTATAATTCACCCCTCCACTTT. This chain joins TRBV9 and TRBJ1-6; D is ambiguous. CDR3 length: 16 residues. Germline V CDR1 and CDR2: SGDLS, YYNGEE. Trimming took 0 bases from V and 0 from J, leaving 7 bases between them.

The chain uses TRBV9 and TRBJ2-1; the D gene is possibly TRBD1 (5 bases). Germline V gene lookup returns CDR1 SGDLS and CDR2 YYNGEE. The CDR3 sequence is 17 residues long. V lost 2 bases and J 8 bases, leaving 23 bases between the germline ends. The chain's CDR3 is CASSVQPRGFAQYEQFF. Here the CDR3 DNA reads TGTGCCAGCAGCGTCCAACCTAGGGGCTTTGCCCAATATGAGCAGTTCTTC.

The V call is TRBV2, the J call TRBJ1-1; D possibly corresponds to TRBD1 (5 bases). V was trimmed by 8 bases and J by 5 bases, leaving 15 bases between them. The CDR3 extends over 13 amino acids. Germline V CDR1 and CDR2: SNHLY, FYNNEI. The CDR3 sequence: CASEPGSQTEAFF. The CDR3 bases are TGTGCCAGCGAGCCAGGGAGTCAGACTGAAGCTTTCTTT.

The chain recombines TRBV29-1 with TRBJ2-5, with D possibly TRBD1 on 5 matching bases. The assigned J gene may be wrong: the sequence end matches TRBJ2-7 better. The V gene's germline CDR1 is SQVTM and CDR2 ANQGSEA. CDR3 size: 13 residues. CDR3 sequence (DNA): TGCAGCGTTGTGAGCGCCAGGGTGGGCGAGCAGTACTTC. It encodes CSVVSARVGEQYF.

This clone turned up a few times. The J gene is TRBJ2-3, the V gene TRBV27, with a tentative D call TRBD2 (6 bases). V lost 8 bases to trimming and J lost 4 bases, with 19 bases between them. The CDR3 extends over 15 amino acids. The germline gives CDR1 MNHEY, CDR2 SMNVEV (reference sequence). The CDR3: CASYSPSAGSDTQYF. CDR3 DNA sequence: TGTGCCAGCTATTCCCCTAGCGCCGGGTCAGATACGCAGTATTTT.

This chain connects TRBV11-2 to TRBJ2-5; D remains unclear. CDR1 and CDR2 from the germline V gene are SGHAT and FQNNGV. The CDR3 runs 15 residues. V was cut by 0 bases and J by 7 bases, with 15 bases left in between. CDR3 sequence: CASSLEPGRATTQYF. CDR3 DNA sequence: TGTGCCAGCAGCTTAGAACCAGGACGGGCCACGACCCAGTACTTC.

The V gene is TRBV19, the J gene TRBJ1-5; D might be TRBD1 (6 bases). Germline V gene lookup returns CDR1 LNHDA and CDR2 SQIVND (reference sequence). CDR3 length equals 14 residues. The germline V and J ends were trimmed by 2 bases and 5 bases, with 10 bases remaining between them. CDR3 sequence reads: CASSITDSYQPQHF. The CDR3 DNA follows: TGTGCCAGTAGTATAACGGACAGCTATCAGCCCCAGCATTTT. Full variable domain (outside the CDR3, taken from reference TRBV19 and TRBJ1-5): DGGITQSPKYLFRKEGQNVTLSCEQNLNHDAMYWYRQDPGQGLRLIYYSQIVNDFQKGDIAEGYSVSREKKESFPLTVTSAQKNPTAFYLCASSITDSYQPQHFGDGTRLSIL.

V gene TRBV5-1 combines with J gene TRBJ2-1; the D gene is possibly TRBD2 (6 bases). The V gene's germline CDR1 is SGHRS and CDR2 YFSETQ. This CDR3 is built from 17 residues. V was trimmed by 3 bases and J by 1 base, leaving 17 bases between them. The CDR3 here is CASSWALEEGSYNEQFF. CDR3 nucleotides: TGCGCCAGCAGCTGGGCGCTAGAGGAGGGTTCCTACAATGAGCAGTTCTTC.

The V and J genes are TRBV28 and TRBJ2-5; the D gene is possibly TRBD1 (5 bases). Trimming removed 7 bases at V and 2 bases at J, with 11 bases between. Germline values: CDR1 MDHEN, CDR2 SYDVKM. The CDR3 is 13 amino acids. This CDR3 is CASIPGRQETQYF. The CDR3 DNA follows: TGTGCCAGCATACCAGGGCGGCAAGAGACCCAGTACTTC.

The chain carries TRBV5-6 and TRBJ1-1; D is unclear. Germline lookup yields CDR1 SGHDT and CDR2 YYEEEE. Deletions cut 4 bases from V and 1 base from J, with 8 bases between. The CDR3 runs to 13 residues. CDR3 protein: CASSDPRNTEAFF. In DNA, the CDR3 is TGTGCCAGCAGCGACCCGAGGAACACTGAAGCTTTCTTT.